This record covers a single T cell receptor (beta chain). The protocol was immunoSEQ multiplex PCR, while the TCRdb copy is restricted to in-frame clones and leaves out a portion. The sample holds 110,000 or so clones; nearly 90% are singletons and the top ten take less than 8.5%. The data originate from a study of blood T cell repertoires in COVID-19. The germline CDR1 and CDR2 sequences are MNHEY and SMNVEV (reference sequence). The CDR3 runs 18 residues. V lost 3 bases to trimming and J lost 4 bases; unmatched junction nucleotides: 15. This chain connects TRBV27 to TRBJ1-2; TRBD1 agrees at 9 bases. The receptor was derived from an older woman who had recovered from COVID-19. What was sequenced was peripheral blood. For the CDR3, the DNA is TGTGCCAGCAGTTTTCGCCGGGACAGGGTTTTTAATAGCTATGGCTACACCTTC. This sequence encodes CASSFRRDRVFNSYGYTF.